These T cell receptor beta chains were read from a single sample in a study of T cells in localized non-small cell lung cancer. The repertoire was sequenced with immunoSEQ multiplex PCR; TCRdb's copy has only in-frame clones and lacks some. The sample carries approximately 88,000 clones, approximately 90% recorded once. This specimen consisted of PBMCs, obtained before any cancer treatment. The source is a woman aged 35-70 years with stage II squamous cell lung carcinoma. CDR3s include the opening cysteine and the closing phenylalanine or tryptophan. D genes are given only for firm matches. The size field is filled for only some rows; it gives once, few, many or a size class.

J gene,V gene,clone size,D gene,CDR3 DNA,CDR3 protein
TRBJ2-7,TRBV27,.,TRBD2,TGTGCCAGCAGTTCCTCGGGGCTAGCGGGAGGGACGGGGGAGCAGTACTTC,CASSSSGLAGGTGEQYF
TRBJ1-1,TRBV30,.,.,TGTGCCTGGAGGGGGCGACCTGGGGAGGCTGAAGCTTTCTTT,CAWRGRPGEAEAFF
TRBJ1-2,TRBV10-3,.,TRBD1,TGTGCCATCACTCAGGACAGGGGTAACTATGGCTACACCTTC,CAITQDRGNYGYTF
TRBJ2-1,TRBV14,.,.,TGTGCCAGCAGCAGCCGACAGGTAAATGAGCAGTTCTTC,CASSSRQVNEQFF
TRBJ2-3,TRBV6-5,.,.,TGTGCCAGCAGTTACCCCGGACAGCCCACAGATACGCAGTATTTT,CASSYPGQPTDTQYF
TRBJ1-1,TRBV2,.,.,TGTGCCAGCAGTGCTCTGAAGGGATTAAGTGAAGCTTTCTTT,CASSALKGLSEAFF
TRBJ2-7,TRBV5-8,.,TRBD1,TGTGCCAGCAGCCAAATGACAGGGGCCCAGGGCGAGCAGTACTTC,CASSQMTGAQGEQYF
TRBJ2-1,TRBV9,.,TRBD2,TGTGCCAGCAGCGCGACTAGCCAACAGACCTTCAAGCAGTTCTTC,CASSATSQQTFKQFF
TRBJ1-1,TRBV19,.,.,TGTGCCAGTAGTACGAGGGGTTCCACTGAAGCTTTCTTT,CASSTRGSTEAFF
TRBJ2-7,TRBV2,.,.,TGTGCCAGCAGTGTCGGAATAGCCGCCGCCAACGAGCAGTACTTC,CASSVGIAAANEQYF
TRBJ1-3,TRBV19,.,.,TGTGCCAGTAGTTTTACAGGAAGCTCTGGAAACACCATATATTTT,CASSFTGSSGNTIYF
TRBJ2-2,TRBV5-6,.,TRBD1,TGTGCCAGCAGCACAGACAGGGTCAGCACCGGGGAGCTGTTTTTT,CASSTDRVSTGELFF
TRBJ1-5,TRBV28,.,.,TGTGCCAGCAGTTCCAGCAATAGCAATCAGCCCCAGCATTTT,CASSSSNSNQPQHF
TRBJ1-3,TRBV2,once,.,TGTGCCAGCGACAGAGGATCTGGAAACACCATATATTTT,CASDRGSGNTIYF
TRBJ2-2,TRBV5-4,.,TRBD1,TGTGCCAGCAGCTTGGAGGGGACAGGGAGGGCGGAGCTGTTTTTT,CASSLEGTGRAELFF
TRBJ2-1,TRBV5-1,.,.,TGCGCCAGCAGCTTGGGAGGATGGAATAAGGGCAATGAGCAGTTCTTC,CASSLGGWNKGNEQFF
TRBJ2-7,TRBV7-6,.,.,TGTGCCAGCAGCCCGGCCAGGGCTCCTTCCTACGAGCAGTACTTC,CASSPARAPSYEQYF
TRBJ1-1,TRBV27,.,.,TGTGCCAGCAGTTTACGATACAGTACGGACACTGAAGCTTTCTTT,CASSLRYSTDTEAFF
TRBJ2-7,TRBV30,.,.,TGTGCCTGGACCCGGGGCTACCAGCAGTACTTC,CAWTRGYQQYF
TRBJ2-3,TRBV5-6,.,.,TGTGCCAGCAGCTTGGGCAGTGCGATTATCACAGATACGCAGTATTTT,CASSLGSAIITDTQYF
TRBJ2-1,TRBV19,.,TRBD1,TGTGCCAGTAGTCAGAAGGGACAGGCAGGGTATGAGCAGTTCTTC,CASSQKGQAGYEQFF
TRBJ1-1,TRBV2,few,TRBD1,TGTGCCAGCACCGGACAGGGGGACACTGAAGCTTTCTTT,CASTGQGDTEAFF
TRBJ1-1,TRBV27,.,TRBD1,TGTGCCAGCAATTCTAGGACAGGCTCCCTCATGAACACTGAAGCTTTCTTT,CASNSRTGSLMNTEAFF
TRBJ1-4,TRBV5-1,.,.,TGCGCCAGCCGCAGGGCAACTAATGAAAAACTGTTTTTT,CASRRATNEKLFF
TRBJ2-3,TRBV7-9,.,.,TGTGCCAGCAGACTCGCCGGTCATGGGGAGAGGACAGATACGCAGTATTTT,CASRLAGHGERTDTQYF
TRBJ1-2,TRBV2,.,.,TGTGCCAGCAGTGCCTCGGTTACAAGTGGCTACACCTTC,CASSASVTSGYTF
TRBJ2-5,TRBV7-8,.,TRBD2,TGTGCCAGCAGCTTGCACCTAGCGGGAGGGGATCAAGAGACCCAGTACTTC,CASSLHLAGGDQETQYF
TRBJ1-1,TRBV2,.,.,TGTGCCAGCAGGGTCGCCGGTAACACTGAAGCTTTCTTT,CASRVAGNTEAFF
TRBJ2-1,TRBV7-9,.,.,TGTGCCAGCAGCTTCGGGCAAGTGAGCTCCTACAATGAGCAGTTCTTC,CASSFGQVSSYNEQFF
TRBJ2-2,TRBV29-1,.,.,TGCAGCGCCGGGACCTACACCGGGGAGCTGTTTTTT,CSAGTYTGELFF
TRBJ2-3,TRBV5-1,.,.,TGCGCCAGCAGCTTACGGGGTATTGGCACAGATACGCAGTATTTT,CASSLRGIGTDTQYF
TRBJ2-7,TRBV9,.,.,TGTGCCAGCAGCGTAGGCGGGACCAACTACGAGCAGTACTTC,CASSVGGTNYEQYF
TRBJ1-1,TRBV12-5,.,.,TGTGCTAGTGGTGCCACTGAAGCTTTCTTT,CASGATEAFF
TRBJ2-5,TRBV4-2,.,.,TGTGCCAGCAGCCAATACGGGACTTCCCCGAACAAGGAGACCCAGTACTTC,CASSQYGTSPNKETQYF
TRBJ1-5,TRBV6-1,.,TRBD1,TGTGCCAGCAGTGGGGACAGGGATCGGCAGCCCCAGCATTTT,CASSGDRDRQPQHF
TRBJ2-1,TRBV27,.,.,TGTGCCAGCAGCTTTAATTCCTACAATGAGCAGTTCTTC,CASSFNSYNEQFF
TRBJ2-1,TRBV27,.,.,TGTGCCAGCAGTTTGGGACTGTACAATGAGCAGTTCTTC,CASSLGLYNEQFF
TRBJ2-7,TRBV15,.,TRBD1,TGTGCCACCAAGACAGGGGGCTCCTACGAGCAGTACTTC,CATKTGGSYEQYF
TRBJ2-1,TRBV11-3,.,TRBD2,TGTGCCAGCAGCTTAGACGGGGGGGACTACAATGAGCAGTTCTTC,CASSLDGGDYNEQFF
TRBJ2-7,TRBV5-1,.,.,TGCGCCAGCAGCCCCGTTCAGCGGTTTAGCTACGAGCAGTACTTC,CASSPVQRFSYEQYF
TRBJ2-7,TRBV7-9,.,.,TGTGCCAGCAGCCCGGGCTACGAGCAGTACTTC,CASSPGYEQYF
TRBJ2-4,TRBV6-5,once,.,TGTGCCAGCAGTTACGGGTGGGCTTCCGGCAAAAACATTCAGTACTTC,CASSYGWASGKNIQYF
TRBJ2-7,TRBV5-1,.,.,TGCGCCAGCAGCTTGGGGACGGACTACGAGCAGTACTTC,CASSLGTDYEQYF
TRBJ1-4,TRBV18,.,.,TGTGCCAGCTCACCTTCTCGTGCCGGCGGTAATGAAAAACTGTTTTTT,CASSPSRAGGNEKLFF
TRBJ2-1,TRBV5-3,.,TRBD1,TGTGGGACGGGACAGGGGGCCCCGGAGCAGTTCTTC,CGTGQGAPEQFF
TRBJ2-7,TRBV6-1,.,.,TGTGCCAGCAGTGAACTCTACGAGCAGTACTTC,CASSELYEQYF
TRBJ2-7,TRBV5-1,.,.,TGCGCCAGCAGCTTGCGGGGGAACTCCTACGAGCAGTACTTC,CASSLRGNSYEQYF
TRBJ2-5,TRBV6-4,.,.,TGTGCCAGCAGTGAAAGATGGGGAGAGACCCAGTACTTC,CASSERWGETQYF
TRBJ1-1,TRBV29-1,.,TRBD1,TGCAGCGGCCGGACAGGGGGCTTGAACACTGAAGCTTTCTTT,CSGRTGGLNTEAFF
TRBJ2-3,TRBV5-4,.,TRBD2,TGTGCCAGCAGCTTCGGACTAGCGGGAAGGTCAGATACGCAGTATTTT,CASSFGLAGRSDTQYF
TRBJ2-7,TRBV7-2,.,.,TGTGCCAGCAGCTTCTCCGGGACACTCACCTACGAGCAGTACTTC,CASSFSGTLTYEQYF
TRBJ1-2,TRBV29-1,.,.,TGCAGCGTCAGGTCCCCTCTCCTCGGGGGCTACACCTTC,CSVRSPLLGGYTF
TRBJ2-1,TRBV5-8,.,.,TGTGCCAGCAGCTTGCTCAATGAGCAGTTCTTC,CASSLLNEQFF